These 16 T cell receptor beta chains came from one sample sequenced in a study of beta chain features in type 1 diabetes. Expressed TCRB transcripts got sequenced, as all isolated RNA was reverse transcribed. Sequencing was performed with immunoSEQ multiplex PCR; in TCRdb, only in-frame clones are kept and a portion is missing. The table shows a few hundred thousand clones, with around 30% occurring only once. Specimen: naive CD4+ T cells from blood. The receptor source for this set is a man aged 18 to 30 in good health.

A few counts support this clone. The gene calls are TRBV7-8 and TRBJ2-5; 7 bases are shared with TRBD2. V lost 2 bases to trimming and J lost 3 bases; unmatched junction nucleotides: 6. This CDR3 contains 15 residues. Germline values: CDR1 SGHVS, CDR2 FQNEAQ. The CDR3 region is CASSLMASGEETQYF. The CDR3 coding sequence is TGTGCCAGCAGCTTAATGGCTAGCGGAGAAGAGACCCAGTACTTC.

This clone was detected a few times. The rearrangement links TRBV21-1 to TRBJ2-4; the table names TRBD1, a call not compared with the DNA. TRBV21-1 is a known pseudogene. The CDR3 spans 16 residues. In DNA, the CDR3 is TGTGCCAGCAGCAAGACGGGACAGGGTGTCGAAAACATTCAGTACTTC. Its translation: CASSKTGQGVENIQYF.

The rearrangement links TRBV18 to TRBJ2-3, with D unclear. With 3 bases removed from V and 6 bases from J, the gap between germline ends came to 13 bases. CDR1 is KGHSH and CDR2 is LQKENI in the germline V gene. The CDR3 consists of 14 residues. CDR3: CASSPGTVGDTQYF. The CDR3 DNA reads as TGTGCCAGCTCACCCGGCACGGTGGGCGATACGCAGTATTTT.

CDR3 loop: CASSPHAGTQYF. The DNA of the CDR3 is TGTGCCAGCAGCCCTCACGCGGGGACCCAGTACTTC. The chain is built from TRBV7-8 and TRBJ2-5, with a tentative D call TRBD2 (5 bases). CDR3 length: 12 amino acids. In germline, CDR1 is SGHVS, CDR2 FQNEAQ. The V gene lost 5 bases and the J gene lost 7 bases, with 11 bases spanning the gap.

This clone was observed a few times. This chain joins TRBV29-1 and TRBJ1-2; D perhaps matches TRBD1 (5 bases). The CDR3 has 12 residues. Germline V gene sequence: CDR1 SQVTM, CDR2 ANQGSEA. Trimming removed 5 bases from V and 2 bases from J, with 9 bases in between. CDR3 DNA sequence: TGCAGCGTTTTGGGGCCGAACTATGGCTACACCTTC. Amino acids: CSVLGPNYGYTF.

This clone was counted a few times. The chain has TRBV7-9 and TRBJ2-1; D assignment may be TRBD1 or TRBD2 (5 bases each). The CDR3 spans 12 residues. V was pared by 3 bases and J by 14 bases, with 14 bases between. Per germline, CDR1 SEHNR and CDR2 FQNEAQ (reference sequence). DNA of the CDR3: TGTGCCAGCAGCTTGGGCCGGGACGCTGAGTTCTTC. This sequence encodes CASSLGRDAEFF.

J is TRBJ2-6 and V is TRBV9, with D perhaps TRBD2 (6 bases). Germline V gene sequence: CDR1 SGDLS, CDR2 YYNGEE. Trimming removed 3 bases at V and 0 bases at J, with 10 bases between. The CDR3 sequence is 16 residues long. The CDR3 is CASSGARDSGANVLTF. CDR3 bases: TGTGCCAGCAGCGGGGCGCGGGACTCTGGGGCCAACGTCCTGACTTTC.

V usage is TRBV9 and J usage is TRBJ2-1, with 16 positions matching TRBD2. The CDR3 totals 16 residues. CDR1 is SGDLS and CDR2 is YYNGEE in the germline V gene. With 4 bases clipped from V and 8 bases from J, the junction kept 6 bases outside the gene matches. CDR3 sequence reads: CASSTGTSGRGDEQFF. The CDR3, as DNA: TGTGCCAGCAGCACGGGGACTAGCGGGAGGGGAGATGAGCAGTTCTTC. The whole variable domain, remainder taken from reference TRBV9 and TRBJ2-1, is DSGVTQTPKHLITATGQRVTLRCSPRSGDLSVYWYQQSLDQGLQFLIQYYNGEERAKGNILERFSAQQFPDLHSELNLSSLELGDSALYFCASSTGTSGRGDEQFFGPGTRLTVL.

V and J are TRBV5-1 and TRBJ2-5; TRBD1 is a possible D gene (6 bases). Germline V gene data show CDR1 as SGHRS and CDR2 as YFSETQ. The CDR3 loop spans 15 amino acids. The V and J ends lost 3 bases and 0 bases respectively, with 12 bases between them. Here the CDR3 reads CASSSGTLYQETQYF. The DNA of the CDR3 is TGCGCCAGCAGCTCCGGGACACTGTACCAAGAGACCCAGTACTTC.

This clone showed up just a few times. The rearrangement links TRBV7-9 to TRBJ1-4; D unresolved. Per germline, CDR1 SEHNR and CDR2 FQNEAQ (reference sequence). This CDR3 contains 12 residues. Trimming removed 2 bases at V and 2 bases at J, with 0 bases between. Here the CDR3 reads CASSLTNEKLFF. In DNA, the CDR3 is TGTGCCAGCAGCTTAACTAATGAAAAACTGTTTTTT.

The CDR3 DNA follows: TGTGCCAGCAGCCCGACGGAGTACGAGCAGTACTTC. Translated, it gives CASSPTEYEQYF. The chain is built from TRBV9 and TRBJ2-7, with unresolved D. Germline V gene sequence: CDR1 SGDLS, CDR2 YYNGEE. This CDR3 spans 12 amino acids. V dropped 4 bases and J dropped 4 bases, with 9 bases sitting between them.

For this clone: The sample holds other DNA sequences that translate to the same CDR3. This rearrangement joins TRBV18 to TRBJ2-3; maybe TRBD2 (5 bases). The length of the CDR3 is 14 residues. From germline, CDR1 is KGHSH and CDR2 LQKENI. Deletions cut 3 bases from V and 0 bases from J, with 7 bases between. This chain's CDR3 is CASSPPGSTDTQYF. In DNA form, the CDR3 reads TGTGCCAGCTCACCTCCGGGGAGCACAGATACGCAGTATTTT.

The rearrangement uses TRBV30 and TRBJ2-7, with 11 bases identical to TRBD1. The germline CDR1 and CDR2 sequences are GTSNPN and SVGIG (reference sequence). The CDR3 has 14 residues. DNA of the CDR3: TGTGCTCTCACCCGGGACAGGGGGTGGTACGAGCAGTACTTC. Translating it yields CALTRDRGWYEQYF.

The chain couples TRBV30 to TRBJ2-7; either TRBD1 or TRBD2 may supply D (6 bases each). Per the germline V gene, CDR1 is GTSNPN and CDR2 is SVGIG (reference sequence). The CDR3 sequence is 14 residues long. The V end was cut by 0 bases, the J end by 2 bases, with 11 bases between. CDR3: CAWSVSRGAYEQYF. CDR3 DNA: TGTGCCTGGAGTGTATCAAGGGGGGCCTACGAGCAGTACTTC.

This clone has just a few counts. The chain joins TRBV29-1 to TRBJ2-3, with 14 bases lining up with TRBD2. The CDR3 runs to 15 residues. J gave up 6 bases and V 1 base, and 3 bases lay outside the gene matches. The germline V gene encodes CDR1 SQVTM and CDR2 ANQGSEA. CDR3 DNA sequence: TGCAGCGTTGAAGTGGGACTAGCGGGAGTTGATACGCAGTATTTT. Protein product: CSVEVGLAGVDTQYF.

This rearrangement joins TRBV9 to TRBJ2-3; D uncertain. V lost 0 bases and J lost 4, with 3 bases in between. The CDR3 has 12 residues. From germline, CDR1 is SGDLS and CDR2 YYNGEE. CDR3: CASSVAPDTQYF. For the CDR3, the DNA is TGTGCCAGCAGCGTAGCTCCAGATACGCAGTATTTT.